These T cell receptor beta chains were read from a single sample in a study of T cell changes during pregnancy in multiple sclerosis. TCRdb's table, derived via immunoSEQ multiplex PCR, lists solely in-frame clones and lacks some. The sample records tens of thousands of clones, about 94% being singletons. Sequences were derived from CD4+ T cells from peripheral blood mononuclear cells, sampled in the second trimester of pregnancy. The origin of the receptors is a female donor with multiple sclerosis, enrolled in a pregnancy study. Both conserved end residues are part of each CDR3. The D gene is left open where the match is weak. Expanded clones are given a class, and other clones once, few, many or no size at all.

d_call clone_size j_call v_call cdr3_aa cdr3_nt
TRBD1 NA TRBJ1-2 TRBV4-1 CASSQDRQGAYGYTF TGCGCCAGCAGCCAAGATCGACAGGGGGCCTATGGCTACACCTTC
NA NA TRBJ2-7 TRBV9 CASSATSSGGEQYF TGTGCCAGCAGCGCAACAAGCTCGGGTGGCGAGCAGTACTTC
NA NA TRBJ2-7 TRBV9 CASSVDPDSYEQYF TGTGCCAGCAGCGTAGACCCAGACTCCTACGAGCAGTACTTC
TRBD1 once TRBJ2-7 TRBV15 CATSRDITGGGYEQYF TGTGCCACCAGCAGAGATATTACAGGGGGCGGGTACGAGCAGTACTTC
NA NA TRBJ2-7 TRBV28 CASSPEYEQYF TGTGCCAGCAGTCCAGAATACGAGCAGTACTTC
NA NA TRBJ1-1 TRBV28 CASSPATGVNTEAFF TGTGCCAGCAGTCCCGCGACGGGTGTGAACACTGAAGCTTTCTTT
NA NA TRBJ2-6 TRBV27 CASSPRMQGANVLTF TGTGCCAGCAGCCCCCGCATGCAGGGGGCCAACGTCCTGACTTTC
NA NA TRBJ1-1 TRBV29-1 CSVRTDLNTEAFF TGCAGCGTCCGGACAGACTTGAACACTGAAGCTTTCTTT
NA once TRBJ2-1 TRBV6-5 CASSPTRGNEQFF TGTGCCAGCAGCCCGACAAGGGGGAATGAGCAGTTCTTC
NA NA TRBJ1-2 TRBV28 CASSFKAGSRGYTF TGTGCCAGCAGTTTCAAGGCAGGGTCGCGGGGCTACACCTTC
TRBD1 NA TRBJ1-5 TRBV18 CASSSGQGLNSNQPQHF TGTGCCAGCTCATCGGGACAGGGACTTAATAGCAATCAGCCCCAGCATTTT
TRBD2 NA TRBJ2-5 TRBV6-1 CASSSGGGGETQYF TGTGCCAGCAGTTCAGGCGGGGGAGGGGAGACCCAGTACTTC
TRBD2 NA TRBJ2-3 TRBV18 CASSPGASGSTDTQYF TGTGCCAGCTCACCAGGAGCTAGCGGTAGCACAGATACGCAGTATTTT
NA NA TRBJ2-3 TRBV18 CASSPPRTGFSPSDTQYF TGTGCCAGCTCACCTCCCCGGACGGGATTTTCCCCGTCGGATACGCAGTATTTT
TRBD1 NA TRBJ1-1 TRBV5-4 CASSLSNSGGAFF TGTGCCAGCAGCTTGAGCAACTCAGGGGGGGCTTTCTTT
NA NA TRBJ1-2 TRBV7-2 CASSLYRDIPAGYTF TGTGCCAGCAGCCTATACCGGGACATCCCGGCGGGCTACACCTTC
TRBD1 NA TRBJ1-1 TRBV7-9 CASSLEGRGLYTEAFF TGTGCCAGCAGCTTAGAAGGCAGGGGGCTGTACACTGAAGCTTTCTTT
NA NA TRBJ2-1 TRBV19 CASSLREAPYNEQFF TGTGCCAGTAGTCTGAGGGAGGCGCCATACAATGAGCAGTTCTTC
NA once TRBJ2-5 TRBV5-1 CASSLSTAQETQYF TGCGCCAGCAGCTTGTCGACAGCACAAGAGACCCAGTACTTC
TRBD2 NA TRBJ2-1 TRBV10-3 CAISGPSGRGGESSYNEQFF TGTGCCATCAGTGGACCCTCGGGGCGGGGGGGGGAAAGCTCCTACAATGAGCAGTTCTTC
NA NA TRBJ2-3 TRBV9 CASSEQGTDTQYF TGTGCCAGCAGCGAACAGGGCACAGATACGCAGTATTTT
TRBD2 NA TRBJ2-5 TRBV6-1 CASSIERDGRGTQYF TGTGCCAGCAGTATAGAGCGGGACGGCCGGGGGACCCAGTACTTC
TRBD2 NA TRBJ2-2 TRBV7-6 CASSFSGGTNTGELFF TGTGCCAGCAGCTTTAGCGGGGGTACGAACACCGGGGAGCTGTTTTTT
TRBD1 NA TRBJ1-3 TRBV28 CASSFDRGHTIYF TGTGCCAGCAGTTTCGACAGGGGACACACCATATATTTT
TRBD1 NA TRBJ2-1 TRBV25-1 CASTPRDRNNEQFF TGTGCCAGCACCCCACGGGACAGAAACAATGAGCAGTTCTTC
TRBD2 NA TRBJ2-3 TRBV28 CASSRWTSGTDTQYF TGTGCCAGCAGTCGCTGGACTAGCGGCACAGATACGCAGTATTTT
TRBD1 NA TRBJ1-5 TRBV6-6 CASSDRAGQPQHF TGTGCCAGCAGTGACAGGGCAGGCCAGCCCCAGCATTTT